These 19 T cell receptor beta chains came from one sample sequenced in a study of blood T cells in healthy people across ages. It was with a sample-barcoded 5' primer and a J-beta primer mix that a second PCR of roughly 6 to 11 cycles was run. MiXCR, run by TCRdb on the 5' RACE reads, gives a single entry per CDR3 protein. Of about a million distinct CDR3 sequences in the sample, around two fifths were seen once. Sequencing was done on a sample of blood. The receptor source for this set is a man younger than 30 in good health.

This clonotype was seen a few times. The V and J genes are TRBV6-2 or TRBV6-3 and TRBJ2-7; tentatively, D is TRBD1 (5 bases). Between the trimmed V and J ends, which lost 0 bases and 3 bases, there was a span of 12 bases. The CDR3 extends over 15 amino acids. Germline V lookup: CDR1 MNHEY, CDR2 SVGEGT. In nucleotides, the CDR3 is TGTGCCAGCAGTTACTCGGGGCCCCAAGACTACGAGCAGTACTTC. Protein product: CASSYSGPQDYEQYF.

The V and J genes are TRBV27 and TRBJ1-5; D is unclear. The CDR3 is 13 amino acids. Germline V CDR1 and CDR2: MNHEY, SMNVEV (reference sequence). The V end lost 4 bases, the J end lost 7 bases, and 11 bases lay between the germline ends. The CDR3 protein is CASSSGPGQPQHF. The CDR3 coding sequence is TGTGCCAGCAGTTCCGGACCTGGGCAGCCCCAGCATTTT.

V usage is TRBV7-9 and J usage is TRBJ1-5; D ambiguous. The CDR3 covers 13 residues. The germline gives CDR1 SEHNR, CDR2 FQNEAQ (reference sequence). The V gene lost 8 bases and the J gene lost 5 bases, with 13 bases spanning the gap. CDR3: CASERLEDQPQHF. The DNA for the CDR3 is TGTGCCAGCGAGAGGTTAGAGGATCAGCCCCAGCATTTT.

The gene calls are TRBV9 and TRBJ1-5, with D hard to call. There are 15 residues in the CDR3. Deletions cut 4 bases from V and 0 bases from J, with 11 bases between. Germline V gene lookup returns CDR1 SGDLS and CDR2 YYNGEE. The CDR3 sequence: CASSTDGYSNQPQHF. The CDR3, as DNA: TGTGCCAGCAGCACCGACGGGTATAGCAATCAGCCCCAGCATTTT.

V is TRBV5-1 and J is TRBJ2-2; 7 bases match TRBD2. Germline loops: CDR1 SGHRS, CDR2 YFSETQ. This CDR3 has 15 amino acids. V gave up 10 bases and J gave up 0 bases; unmatched junction bases: 9. The CDR3 is CAQETGGTNTGELFF. In DNA, the CDR3 is TGCGCCCAGGAGACGGGGGGTACGAACACCGGGGAGCTGTTTTTT.

This clonotype was seen more than once but under ten times. The chain combines TRBV20-1 with TRBJ2-3, with 8 bases aligning to TRBD2. Germline V lookup: CDR1 DFQATT, CDR2 SNEGSKA (reference sequence). Unmatched junction bases numbered 10, after V lost 0 bases and J lost 5 bases. The length of the CDR3 is 16 residues. DNA for the CDR3: TGCAGTGCTAGAGATAGCGCTAGCGGGTCGTTAGATACGCAGTATTTT. This encodes CSARDSASGSLDTQYF.

This clonotype was found once. This rearrangement joins TRBV5-6 to TRBJ1-6; D ambiguous. This CDR3 is 16 amino acids long. The V end lost 4 bases, the J end lost 0 bases, and 11 bases lay between the germline ends. CDR1 and CDR2 (germline): SGHDT, YYEEEE. CDR3 loop: CASSQKKRSYNSPLHF. In DNA form, the CDR3 reads TGTGCCAGCAGCCAAAAGAAGCGCTCCTATAATTCACCCCTCCACTTT.

This clonotype was recorded a few times. The chain couples TRBV12-3 or TRBV12-4 to TRBJ2-4; 7 bases fit TRBD1. V shed 2 bases and J 2 bases; nucleotides not matched to a gene: 9. The CDR3 is made up of 17 amino acids. The CDR3 region has the DNA TGTGCCAGCAGTTTAACGACAGGGCACTCCTCCAAAAACATTCAGTACTTC. The encoded protein is CASSLTTGHSSKNIQYF.

This sequence joins TRBV7-3 and TRBJ1-2; 7 bases match TRBD1. CDR1 and CDR2 from the germline V gene are SGHTA and FQGTGA. The CDR3 contains 17 residues. The V segment lost 1 base and the J segment 3 bases; nucleotides outside the gene matches: 11. CDR3 in DNA: TGTGCCAGCAGCTTAAACGGCAGGGGGGAATTGGACTATGGCTACACCTTC. Amino acids: CASSLNGRGELDYGYTF.

V and J are TRBV7-8 and TRBJ1-1, with D perhaps matching TRBD1 (6 bases). The CDR3 runs 14 residues. CDR1 and CDR2 (germline): SGHVS, FQNEAQ. Between the trimmed V and J ends, which lost 8 bases and 3 bases, there was a span of 16 bases. The CDR3 loop is CASQATGLHTEAFF. DNA of the CDR3: TGTGCCAGCCAAGCTACAGGGTTGCACACTGAAGCTTTCTTT.

The gene calls are TRBV6-5 and TRBJ1-1; a weak D match, TRBD1 (6 bases). The germline gives CDR1 MNHEY, CDR2 SVGAGI. The CDR3 length is 15 residues. The V gene lost 0 bases and the J gene lost 4 bases, with 12 bases spanning the gap. The CDR3 loop is CASSYSAEGGTEAFF. In DNA form, the CDR3 reads TGTGCCAGCAGTTACTCCGCGGAAGGGGGCACTGAAGCTTTCTTT.

This clonotype turned up a few times. V gene TRBV4-3 combines with J gene TRBJ1-2, with 8 bases fitting TRBD1. This CDR3 is built from 17 residues. V lost 1 base, J lost 8 bases, and 15 bases stayed unmatched. CDR1 is LGHNA, CDR2 YSLEER, per germline. The CDR3 protein is CASSQGFRGQGAFGYTF. The CDR3 coding sequence is TGCGCCAGCAGCCAAGGATTTAGAGGACAGGGTGCCTTCGGCTACACCTTC.

The chain employs TRBV6-5 and TRBJ2-1; either TRBD1 or TRBD2 may fit D (5 bases each). Looked up from germline, CDR1 is MNHEY and CDR2 is SVGAGI. This CDR3 is 13 amino acids long. V lost 0 bases and J lost 10, with 10 bases in between. CDR3 nucleotides: TGTGCCAGCAGTTACTCGAATCGGGGCGAGCAGTTCTTC. Translating it yields CASSYSNRGEQFF.

This clonotype was recorded a few times. In DNA form, the CDR3 reads TGTGCCATCAGGGAGCCATCCTCTAGCACAGATACGCAGTATTTT. Translation: CAIREPSSSTDTQYF. The chain combines TRBV10-3 with TRBJ2-3; D is unresolved. The germline V gene has CDR1 ENHRY and CDR2 SYGVKD. V was pared by 6 bases and J by 0 bases, with 13 bases between. The CDR3 runs to 15 residues.

The chain has TRBV20-1 and TRBJ2-5; TRBD2 might be the D (6 bases). Germline CDR1 and CDR2: DFQATT and SNEGSKA (reference sequence). Between the trimmed V and J ends, which lost 0 bases and 11 bases, there was a span of 19 bases. The CDR3 runs 14 residues. DNA of the CDR3: TGCAGTGCTAGAGACAGACTAGAAGGCAATGAGCAGTACTTC. As protein: CSARDRLEGNEQYF.

This clonotype was counted between two and nine times. This sequence joins TRBV7-2 and TRBJ1-5; no clear D gene. The V and J ends lost 5 bases and 6 bases respectively, with 8 bases between them. Germline values: CDR1 SGHTA, CDR2 FQGNSA. The CDR3 has 12 residues. CDR3 in amino acids: CASSIDAQPQHF. The CDR3 coding sequence is TGTGCCAGCAGCATAGATGCTCAGCCCCAGCATTTT.

This chain connects TRBV30 to TRBJ1-1, with a possible D match to TRBD1 (6 bases). V lost 2 bases, J lost 4 bases, and 14 bases lay in between. The CDR3 covers 14 residues. Per germline, CDR1 GTSNPN and CDR2 SVGIG (reference sequence). The CDR3 DNA follows: TGTGCCTGGAGTCCGGACAGACAACGCACTGAAGCTTTCTTT. Translated: CAWSPDRQRTEAFF.

The chain uses TRBV18 and TRBJ1-2, with a tentative D call TRBD1 (6 bases). The CDR3 extends over 15 amino acids. In germline, CDR1 is KGHSH, CDR2 LQKENI. V lost 6 bases and J 3 bases, leaving 17 bases between the germline ends. CDR3: CASSQTIDRHYGYTF. The CDR3 DNA sequence: TGTGCCAGCTCTCAGACTATTGACAGGCACTATGGCTACACCTTC.

The chain carries TRBV7-3 and TRBJ2-2; D ambiguous. The V gene's germline CDR1 is SGHTA and CDR2 FQGTGA. Trimming took 3 bases from V and 4 from J, leaving 9 bases between them. The CDR3 is made up of 14 amino acids. In nucleotides, the CDR3 is TGTGCCAGCAGCTTCAATCCCTCCACCGGGGAGCTGTTTTTT. It is translated as CASSFNPSTGELFF. The full variable domain, with the rest looked up from reference TRBV7-3 and TRBJ2-2, is GAGVSQTPSNKVTEKGKYVELRCDPISGHTALYWYRQSLGQGPEFLIYFQGTGAADDSGLPNDRFFAVRPEGSVSTLKIQRTERGDSAVYLCASSFNPSTGELFFGEGSRLTVL.